This T cell receptor beta chain is drawn from a study of regulatory T cells in long-lasting Graves disease. Overall study results and limits: Small sample size may have lowered accuracy.

The TCR library was made from RNA that had been extracted from PBMCs in TRIzol. TCRdb redid the calling of the reads with MiXCR, one entry per CDR3 protein. The data hold around 650 distinct CDR3 sequences, with about nine tenths observed a single time. Comment on this clonotype: The antigen remains unidentified.

CDR3 size: 11 residues. V lost 6 bases to trimming and J lost 5 bases, with 7 bases between them. V and J are TRBV12-3 or TRBV12-4 and TRBJ2-5; D perhaps matches TRBD1 (5 bases). This TCR was recovered from a woman aged 25 to 45 with Graves disease. This specimen was peripheral blood mononuclear cells (PBMCs), taken with antithyroid drug treatment, in newly diagnosed or persistent Graves disease (not recorded which). CDR3 coding DNA: TGTGCCAGCAGGTCAGGGGAGACCCAGTACTTC. This sequence encodes CASRSGETQYF.